Listed below are T cell receptor beta chains from one sample, sequenced in a study of PD-L1 blockade in urothelial cancer. Data came from immunoSEQ multiplex PCR; TCRdb stores just in-frame clones and leaves some out. Seen here are approximately 51,000 clones, just over 85% observed once, and the top ten hold roughly 20%. The material sequenced was PBMCs, taken around atezolizumab (anti-PD-L1) treatment. The origin of the receptors is a man aged 55 to 70 with urothelial cancer. The CDR3 runs from the conserved cysteine through the conserved F or W. A D gene is named only where the DNA matches it firmly. Part of the rows lack a size; the others show once, few, many or a class for expanded clones.

v_call: TRBV6-5; clone_size: -; j_call: TRBJ2-3; d_call: -; cdr3_aa: CASRRTVTSTDTQYF; cdr3_nt: TGTGCCAGCAGAAGGACAGTAACAAGCACAGATACGCAGTATTTT
v_call: TRBV7-2; clone_size: -; j_call: TRBJ2-7; d_call: -; cdr3_aa: CASSLEYGAGYEQYF; cdr3_nt: TGTGCCAGCAGCTTAGAGTATGGGGCAGGATACGAGCAGTACTTC
v_call: TRBV5-1; clone_size: -; j_call: TRBJ2-7; d_call: TRBD1; cdr3_aa: CASSLVGQGAYEQYF; cdr3_nt: TGCGCCAGCAGCTTAGTTGGACAGGGGGCCTACGAGCAGTACTTC
v_call: TRBV5-1; clone_size: -; j_call: TRBJ1-1; d_call: TRBD1; cdr3_aa: CASSGTGVPNTEAFF; cdr3_nt: TGCGCCAGCAGCGGGACAGGTGTTCCGAACACTGAAGCTTTCTTT
v_call: TRBV9; clone_size: -; j_call: TRBJ1-6; d_call: -; cdr3_aa: CASSVGQKNSPLHF; cdr3_nt: TGTGCCAGCAGCGTGGGGCAGAAAAATTCACCCCTCCACTTT
v_call: TRBV5-1; clone_size: -; j_call: TRBJ2-1; d_call: TRBD2; cdr3_aa: CASSSWWGAGGTYNEQFF; cdr3_nt: TGCGCCAGCAGCTCTTGGTGGGGAGCGGGAGGGACCTACAATGAGCAGTTCTTC
v_call: TRBV7-6; clone_size: -; j_call: TRBJ1-4; d_call: TRBD1; cdr3_aa: CASSKMTGASGKLFF; cdr3_nt: TGTGCCAGCAGTAAAATGACAGGGGCTAGCGGAAAACTGTTTTTT
v_call: TRBV6-5; clone_size: -; j_call: TRBJ1-1; d_call: TRBD1; cdr3_aa: CASRRTGGTEAFF; cdr3_nt: TGTGCCAGCAGGAGAACAGGGGGGACTGAAGCTTTCTTT
v_call: TRBV10-3; clone_size: -; j_call: TRBJ2-3; d_call: -; cdr3_aa: CAISDGTGNTDTQYF; cdr3_nt: TGTGCCATCAGTGATGGGACTGGGAACACAGATACGCAGTATTTT
v_call: TRBV5-1; clone_size: -; j_call: TRBJ2-3; d_call: TRBD2; cdr3_aa: CASSAGDSTDTQYF; cdr3_nt: TGCGCCAGCAGCGCGGGGGACAGCACAGATACGCAGTATTTT
v_call: TRBV10-3; clone_size: -; j_call: TRBJ1-2; d_call: TRBD1; cdr3_aa: CAISDNRGPRANYGYTF; cdr3_nt: TGTGCCATCAGTGACAACAGGGGGCCTCGAGCTAACTATGGCTACACCTTC
v_call: TRBV6-6; clone_size: -; j_call: TRBJ1-2; d_call: TRBD1; cdr3_aa: CASSFYRQGPDGYTF; cdr3_nt: TGTGCCAGCAGCTTTTACAGACAGGGGCCGGATGGCTACACCTTC
v_call: TRBV6-5; clone_size: once; j_call: TRBJ1-1; d_call: TRBD1; cdr3_aa: CASSGRQGVTEAFF; cdr3_nt: TGTGCCAGCAGTGGCCGACAGGGTGTTACTGAAGCTTTCTTT
v_call: TRBV28; clone_size: -; j_call: TRBJ2-3; d_call: -; cdr3_aa: CASSRVHTDTQYF; cdr3_nt: TGTGCCAGCAGTCGGGTACACACAGATACGCAGTATTTT
v_call: TRBV27; clone_size: few; j_call: TRBJ1-5; d_call: -; cdr3_aa: CASRHDRNQPQHF; cdr3_nt: TGTGCCAGCAGACACGACAGAAATCAGCCCCAGCATTTT
v_call: TRBV28; clone_size: -; j_call: TRBJ1-4; d_call: TRBD1; cdr3_aa: CASSSTGAEKLFF; cdr3_nt: TGTGCCAGCAGCTCCACAGGGGCTGAAAAACTGTTTTTT
v_call: TRBV10-3; clone_size: once; j_call: TRBJ2-7; d_call: TRBD1; cdr3_aa: CAILQGIAYEQYF; cdr3_nt: TGTGCCATCCTACAGGGGATCGCCTACGAGCAGTACTTC
v_call: TRBV29-1; clone_size: -; j_call: TRBJ1-2; d_call: TRBD1; cdr3_aa: CSVARDRKGGYTF; cdr3_nt: TGCAGCGTAGCCCGGGACAGGAAGGGTGGCTACACCTTC
v_call: TRBV5-6; clone_size: -; j_call: TRBJ2-1; d_call: TRBD1; cdr3_aa: CASSTKAGTGYNEQFF; cdr3_nt: TGTGCCAGCAGCACCAAAGCCGGGACAGGGTATAATGAGCAGTTCTTC
v_call: TRBV19; clone_size: -; j_call: TRBJ1-5; d_call: -; cdr3_aa: CASSIDVDTAGNQPQHF; cdr3_nt: TGTGCCAGTAGTATAGATGTGGACACTGCGGGGAATCAGCCCCAGCATTTT
v_call: TRBV5-4; clone_size: once; j_call: TRBJ2-1; d_call: TRBD1; cdr3_aa: CASSTGQGWDNEQFF; cdr3_nt: TGTGCCAGCAGCACGGGACAGGGATGGGACAATGAGCAGTTCTTC
v_call: TRBV11-1; clone_size: -; j_call: TRBJ2-5; d_call: TRBD2; cdr3_aa: CASSPPGGRSQETQYF; cdr3_nt: TGTGCCAGCAGCCCGCCGGGCGGGAGGTCCCAAGAGACCCAGTACTTC
v_call: TRBV5-1; clone_size: -; j_call: TRBJ2-3; d_call: TRBD2; cdr3_aa: CASSRRLAGGSDTQYF; cdr3_nt: TGCGCCAGCAGCCGAAGACTAGCGGGAGGGTCAGATACGCAGTATTTT
v_call: TRBV6-4; clone_size: -; j_call: TRBJ1-1; d_call: -; cdr3_aa: CASRSWTNEAFF; cdr3_nt: TGTGCCAGCAGATCCTGGACAAATGAAGCTTTCTTT
v_call: TRBV30; clone_size: once; j_call: TRBJ2-3; d_call: -; cdr3_aa: CAWNPGSTDTQYF; cdr3_nt: TGTGCCTGGAATCCAGGGAGCACAGATACGCAGTATTTT
v_call: TRBV25-1; clone_size: -; j_call: TRBJ2-7; d_call: -; cdr3_aa: CASSESLGHASYGQYF; cdr3_nt: TGTGCCAGCAGTGAATCTCTGGGCCACGCTTCCTACGGGCAGTACTTC
v_call: TRBV30; clone_size: once; j_call: TRBJ2-1; d_call: -; cdr3_aa: CAWSVVGRRDNEQFF; cdr3_nt: TGTGCCTGGAGTGTAGTCGGGAGAAGGGACAATGAGCAGTTCTTC
v_call: TRBV18; clone_size: -; j_call: TRBJ1-5; d_call: TRBD1; cdr3_aa: CASSPVIQGVGQPQHF; cdr3_nt: TGTGCCAGCTCACCAGTTATACAGGGGGTGGGTCAGCCCCAGCATTTT
v_call: TRBV2; clone_size: once; j_call: TRBJ2-7; d_call: TRBD1; cdr3_aa: CASIGQASYEQYF; cdr3_nt: TGTGCCAGCATCGGACAGGCTTCTTACGAGCAGTACTTC
v_call: TRBV5-1; clone_size: -; j_call: TRBJ2-1; d_call: TRBD2; cdr3_aa: CASSLALAGDGEQFF; cdr3_nt: TGCGCCAGCAGCTTGGCACTAGCGGGAGACGGTGAGCAGTTCTTC
v_call: TRBV27; clone_size: -; j_call: TRBJ2-6; d_call: -; cdr3_aa: CASRGAGANVLTF; cdr3_nt: TGTGCCAGTCGAGGAGCTGGGGCCAACGTCCTGACTTTC
v_call: TRBV5-4; clone_size: few; j_call: TRBJ1-3; d_call: TRBD1; cdr3_aa: CASSPSGTGPGNTIYF; cdr3_nt: TGTGCCAGCAGCCCCTCGGGGACAGGGCCTGGAAACACCATATATTTT
v_call: TRBV7-8; clone_size: once; j_call: TRBJ1-1; d_call: -; cdr3_aa: CASSLANSQKGTEAFF; cdr3_nt: TGTGCCAGCAGCTTAGCAAACAGCCAAAAGGGGACTGAAGCTTTCTTT
v_call: TRBV28; clone_size: few; j_call: TRBJ1-2; d_call: -; cdr3_aa: CASEQGGYTF; cdr3_nt: TGTGCCAGTGAACAAGGAGGATACACCTTC
v_call: TRBV5-4; clone_size: once; j_call: TRBJ2-1; d_call: TRBD1; cdr3_aa: CASSRSPRDRGRNEQFF; cdr3_nt: TGTGCCAGCAGCAGAAGTCCCCGGGACAGGGGCCGGAATGAGCAGTTCTTC